The 18 T cell receptor beta chains below were found in one sample sequenced in a study of CD8 T cells in ankylosing spondylitis. TCRdb called the 5' RACE reads again in MiXCR, with one record for every CDR3 protein. The sample records about 210,000 distinct CDR3 sequences, 8.2% being singletons. The material sequenced was blood, either unsorted or a sorted T cell fraction (not recorded which). The source is a female donor with ankylosing spondylitis or in good health (not recorded which).

This clonotype was found many times. The chain couples TRBV10-3 to TRBJ1-2; D is unclear. The CDR3 is 12 amino acids. CDR1 is ENHRY and CDR2 is SYGVKD in the germline V gene. The V end lost 6 bases, the J end lost 4 bases, and 9 bases lay between the germline ends. The CDR3 bases are TGTGCCATCAGGGACTGGAGCTATGGCTACACCTTC. Translating it yields CAIRDWSYGYTF.

This clonotype was detected ten times or more. The V and J genes are TRBV28 and TRBJ2-3; no reliable D call. The germline V gene has CDR1 MDHEN and CDR2 SYDVKM. The CDR3 contains 14 residues. The V end was cut by 5 bases, the J end by 3 bases, with 12 bases between. The CDR3 DNA is TGTGCCAGCAGTCCCCCCCCCTGGACAGATACGCAGTATTTT. It specifies CASSPPPWTDTQYF.

This clonotype was counted many times. The chain links TRBV20-1 to TRBJ2-3; TRBD2 agrees at 14 bases. Germline CDR1 is DFQATT and CDR2 is SNEGSKA (reference sequence). V shed 6 bases, J shed 2 bases, and the junction held 13 bases outside the gene matches. This CDR3 region has 18 residues. Here the CDR3 reads CSALQGTSGSGVTDTQYF. The CDR3 DNA sequence: TGCAGTGCCCTCCAAGGGACTAGCGGGAGCGGGGTCACAGATACGCAGTATTTT.

This clonotype has ten or more counts. The gene calls are TRBV21-1 and TRBJ2-5; the table calls TRBD1, which could not be checked here. TRBV21-1 is labeled a pseudogene. The CDR3 is made up of 17 amino acids. CDR3 DNA sequence: TGTGCCAGCCAAAAAGGGGGATGGGGGTCGTACCAAGAGACCCAGTACTTC. Translating gives CASQKGGWGSYQETQYF.

The sample holds many counts of this clonotype. This chain links TRBV12-3 or TRBV12-4 with TRBJ2-7, with 8 positions matching TRBD2. The CDR3 has 15 residues. J was trimmed by 5 bases and V by 5 bases; bases with no gene match: 11. CDR3 in amino acids: CASSPRVAGGDEQYF. The CDR3 DNA is TGTGCCAGCAGTCCGAGGGTGGCGGGGGGAGACGAGCAGTACTTC.

This clonotype was recorded at least ten times. The chain uses TRBV24-1 and TRBJ1-2; unclear D gene. The CDR3 is 14 residues long. CDR1 is KGHDR and CDR2 is SFDVKD in the germline V gene. Trimming cost V 1 base and J 4 bases, with 9 bases left between them. CDR3: CATSDFDQFYGYTF. CDR3 in DNA: TGTGCCACCAGTGATTTTGACCAATTCTATGGCTACACCTTC.

This clonotype showed up many times. This sequence joins TRBV7-2 and TRBJ2-1; D not certain. Per the germline V gene, CDR1 is SGHTA and CDR2 is FQGNSA. V dropped 5 bases and J dropped 7 bases, with 15 bases sitting between them. The CDR3 runs 14 residues. CDR3 region: CASSPRTSGNEQFF. The CDR3 bases are TGTGCCAGCAGCCCAAGGACCTCTGGAAATGAGCAGTTCTTC.

This clonotype was observed once. Compared with germline, one end of the junction differs, possibly owing to a read error. The chain joins TRBV7-9 to TRBJ2-7; D remains unclear. From germline, CDR1 is SEHNR and CDR2 FQNEAQ (reference sequence). CDR3 length: 12 amino acids. This CDR3 reads CASSLLAYAQYF. As DNA, the CDR3 is TGTGCCAGCAGCTTGTTAGCCTACGCGCAGTACTTC.

This clonotype came up many times. V and J are TRBV7-8 and TRBJ1-6; possibly TRBD1 for D (6 bases). With 6 bases removed from V and 7 bases from J, the gap between germline ends came to 13 bases. CDR1 is SGHVS and CDR2 is FQNEAQ in the germline V gene. The CDR3 extends over 14 amino acids. As DNA, the CDR3 is TGTGCCAGCAGTCAACAAAGGGGGAATTCACCCCTCCACTTT. As protein: CASSQQRGNSPLHF.

The J gene is TRBJ2-5, the V gene TRBV7-9; 8 bases fit TRBD2. CDR3 size: 14 residues. V lost 8 bases to trimming and J lost 7 bases; unmatched junction nucleotides: 12. CDR1 and CDR2 from the germline V gene are SEHNR and FQNEAQ (reference sequence). The CDR3 loop reads CASGQLNREGTQYF. The DNA of the CDR3 is TGTGCCAGCGGACAGCTTAATCGGGAGGGGACCCAGTACTTC.

Ten or more counts support this clonotype. This chain links TRBV20-1 with TRBJ1-2, with D tentatively TRBD1 (6 bases). Germline lookup yields CDR1 DFQATT and CDR2 SNEGSKA (reference sequence). This CDR3 region has 13 residues. DNA for the CDR3: TGCAGCCCAGGGGCCTCGTGGATCTATGGCTACACCTTC. Translated: CSPGASWIYGYTF.

This clonotype was counted between two and nine times. Written as DNA, the CDR3 is TGCGCCAGCAGCTTGGATAGCGGGAGTGGGGATGAGCAGTTCTTC. This translates into CASSLDSGSGDEQFF. The rearrangement joins TRBV5-1 to TRBJ2-1; TRBD2 matches 9 bases. V dropped 0 bases and J dropped 8; count of bases not matched to a gene: 6. The germline CDR1 and CDR2 sequences are SGHRS and YFSETQ. This CDR3 has 15 amino acids.

This clonotype was seen many times. V gene TRBV12-3 or TRBV12-4 combines with J gene TRBJ2-1, with D uncertain. The length of the CDR3 is 16 residues. The V end was cut by 6 bases, the J end by 0 bases, with 15 bases between. The CDR3 is CASSTSRSSSYNEQFF. As DNA, the CDR3 is TGTGCCAGCAGCACCTCGCGGTCAAGCTCCTACAATGAGCAGTTCTTC.

This clonotype was found many times. The chain carries TRBV7-9 and TRBJ2-7; TRBD2 aligns across 7 bases. The CDR3 is 15 amino acids. The V and J ends lost 5 bases and 7 bases, in that order; junction bases with no gene match: 14. Germline values: CDR1 SEHNR, CDR2 FQNEAQ (reference sequence). CDR3 residues: CASSRMGQGGMEQYF. Here the CDR3 DNA reads TGTGCCAGCAGCCGTATGGGGCAGGGAGGGATGGAGCAGTACTTC. The full variable domain, with the rest looked up from reference TRBV7-9 and TRBJ2-7, is DTGVSQNPRHKITKRGQNVTFRCDPISEHNRLYWYRQTLGQGPEFLTYFQNEAQLEKSRLLSDRFSAERPKGSFSTLEIQRTEQGDSAMYLCASSRMGQGGMEQYFGPGTRLTVT.

On this clonotype itself: Given a much more abundant clone one base away, this may be a read error. V gene TRBV6-2 or TRBV6-3 combines with J gene TRBJ2-1, with TRBD2 identical over 14 bases. This CDR3 is 16 amino acids long. The germline V gene has CDR1 MNHEY and CDR2 SVGEGT. The CDR3 DNA follows: TGTGCCAGCAGTCCACCGGGACTAGCGGGAGAGGATGAGCAGTCCTTC. Protein: CASSPPGLAGEDEQSF.

The chain uses TRBV30 and TRBJ1-2, with 9 bases that match TRBD1. The CDR3 runs 14 residues. Unmatched junction bases numbered 4, after V lost 0 bases and J lost 5 bases. Germline CDR1 is GTSNPN and CDR2 is SVGIG (reference sequence). DNA for the CDR3: TGTGCCTGGAGTGTACTGGGACAGGGTTATGGCTACACCTTC. This translates into CAWSVLGQGYGYTF.

This clonotype was seen many times. This chain joins TRBV5-4 and TRBJ1-2; D remains unclear. CDR3 length equals 14 residues. CDR1 is SGHNT, CDR2 YYREEE, per germline (reference sequence). Trimming removed 2 bases at V and 7 bases at J, with 15 bases between. CDR3 region: CASSLERVRSGYTF. The DNA for the CDR3 is TGTGCCAGCAGCTTAGAAAGGGTTAGAAGTGGCTACACCTTC.

This clonotype was detected ten times or more. The chain links TRBV14 to TRBJ2-7; maybe TRBD1 (6 bases). There are 14 residues in the CDR3. V was cut by 5 bases and J by 3 bases, with 14 bases left in between. Germline CDR1 and CDR2: SGHDN and FVKESK. The CDR3 DNA reads as TGTGCCAGCAGCAAAAGTCAGGGGTTCTACGAGCAGTACTTC. As protein: CASSKSQGFYEQYF. The complete variable domain, with remaining parts taken from reference TRBV14 and TRBJ2-7, reads EAGVTQFPSHSVIEKGQTVTLRCDPISGHDNLYWYRRVMGKEIKFLLHFVKESKQDESGMPNNRFLAERTGGTYSTLKVQPAELEDSGVYFCASSKSQGFYEQYFGPGTRLTVT.